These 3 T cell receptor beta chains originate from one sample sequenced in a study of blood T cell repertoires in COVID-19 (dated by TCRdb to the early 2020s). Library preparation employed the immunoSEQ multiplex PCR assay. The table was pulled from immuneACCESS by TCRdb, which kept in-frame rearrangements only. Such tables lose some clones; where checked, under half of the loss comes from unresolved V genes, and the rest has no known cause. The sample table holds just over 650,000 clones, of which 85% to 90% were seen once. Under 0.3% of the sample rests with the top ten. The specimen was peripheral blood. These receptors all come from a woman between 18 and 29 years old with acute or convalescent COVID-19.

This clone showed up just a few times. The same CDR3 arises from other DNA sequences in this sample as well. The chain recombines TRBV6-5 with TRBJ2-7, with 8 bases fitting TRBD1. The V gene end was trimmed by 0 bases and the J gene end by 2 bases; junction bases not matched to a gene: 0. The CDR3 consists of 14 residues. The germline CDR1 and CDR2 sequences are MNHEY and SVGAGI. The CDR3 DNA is TGTGCCAGCAGTTACTCCAGGGGGCCCTACGAGCAGTACTTC. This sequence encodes CASSYSRGPYEQYF.

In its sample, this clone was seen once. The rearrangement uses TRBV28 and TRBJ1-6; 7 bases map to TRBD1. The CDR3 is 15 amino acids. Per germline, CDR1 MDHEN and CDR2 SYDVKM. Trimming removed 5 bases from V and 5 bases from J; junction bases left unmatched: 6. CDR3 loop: CASSPADRDNSPLHF. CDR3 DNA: TGTGCCAGCAGTCCCGCCGACAGGGATAATTCACCCCTCCACTTT.

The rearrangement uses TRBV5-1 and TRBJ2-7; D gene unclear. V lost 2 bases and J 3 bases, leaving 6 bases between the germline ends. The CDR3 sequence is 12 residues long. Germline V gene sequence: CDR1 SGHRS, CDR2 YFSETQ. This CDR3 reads CASSFDIYEQYF. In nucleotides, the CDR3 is TGCGCCAGCAGCTTCGACATCTACGAGCAGTACTTC.